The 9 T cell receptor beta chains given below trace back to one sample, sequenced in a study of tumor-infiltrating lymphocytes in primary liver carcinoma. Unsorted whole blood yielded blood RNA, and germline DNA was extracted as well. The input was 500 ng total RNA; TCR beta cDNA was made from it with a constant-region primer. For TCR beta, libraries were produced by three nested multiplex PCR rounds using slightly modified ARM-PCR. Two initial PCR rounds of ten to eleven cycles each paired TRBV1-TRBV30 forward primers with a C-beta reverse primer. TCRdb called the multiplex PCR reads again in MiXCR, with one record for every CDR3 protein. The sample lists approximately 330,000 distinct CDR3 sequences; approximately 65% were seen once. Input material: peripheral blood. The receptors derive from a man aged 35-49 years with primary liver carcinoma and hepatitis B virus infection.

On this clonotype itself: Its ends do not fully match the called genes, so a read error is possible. The CDR3 DNA sequence: TGCAGCGTTGGGCAGGCGACGTTTGGTACTGAAACTCTCTTT. It codes for CSVGQATFGTETLF. The chain is built from TRBV29-1 and TRBJ1-1, with no clear D. The CDR3 runs to 14 residues. Germline V gives CDR1 SQVTM, CDR2 ANQGSEA.

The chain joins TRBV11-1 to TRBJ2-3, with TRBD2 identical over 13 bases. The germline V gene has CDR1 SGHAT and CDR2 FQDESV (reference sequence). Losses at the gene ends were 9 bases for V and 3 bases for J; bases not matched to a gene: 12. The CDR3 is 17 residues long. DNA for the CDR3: TGTGCCAGGAGCCGTAGACTAGCGGGAGGTGTGACAGATACGCAGTATTTT. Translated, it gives CARSRRLAGGVTDTQYF.

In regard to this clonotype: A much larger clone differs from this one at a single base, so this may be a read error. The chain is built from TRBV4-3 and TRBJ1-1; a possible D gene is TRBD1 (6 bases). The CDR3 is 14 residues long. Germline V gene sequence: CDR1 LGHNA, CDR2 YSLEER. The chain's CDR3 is CASIQEGGNTEAFF. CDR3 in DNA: TGCGCCAGCATCCAAGAAGGGGGGAACACTGAAGCTTTCTTT.

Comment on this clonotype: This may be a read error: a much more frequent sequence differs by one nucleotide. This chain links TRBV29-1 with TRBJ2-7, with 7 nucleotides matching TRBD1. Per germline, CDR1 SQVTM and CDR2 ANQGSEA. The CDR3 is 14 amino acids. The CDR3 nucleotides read TGCAGCATCCTTAACAGGGGACCCTCCTACAAGCAGTACTTC. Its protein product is CSILNRGPSYKQYF.

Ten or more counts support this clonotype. Here the CDR3 DNA reads TGCGCCAGCAGCCAAGCTGGAACAGATACGCAGTATTTT. Protein: CASSQAGTDTQYF. The rearrangement links TRBV4-3 to TRBJ2-3; D unclear. V lost 1 base to trimming and J lost 3 bases, with 5 bases between them. The CDR3 is made up of 13 amino acids. The germline V gene has CDR1 LGHNA and CDR2 YSLEER.

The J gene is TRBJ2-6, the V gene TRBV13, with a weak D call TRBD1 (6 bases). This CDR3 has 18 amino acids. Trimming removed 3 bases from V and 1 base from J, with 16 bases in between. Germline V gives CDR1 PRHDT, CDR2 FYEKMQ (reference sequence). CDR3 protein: CASSFGAGAVSGANVLTF. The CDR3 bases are TGTGCCAGCAGCTTCGGGGCAGGGGCAGTATCTGGGGCCAACGTCCTGACTTTC.

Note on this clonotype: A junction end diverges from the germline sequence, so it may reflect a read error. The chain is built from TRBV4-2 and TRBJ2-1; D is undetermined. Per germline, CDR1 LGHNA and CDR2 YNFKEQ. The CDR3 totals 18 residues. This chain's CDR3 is CDSSQDQSTTGRANEQFF. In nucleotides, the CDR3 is TGTGACAGCAGCCAAGACCAGAGTACTACCGGACGGGCAAATGAGCAGTTCTTC.

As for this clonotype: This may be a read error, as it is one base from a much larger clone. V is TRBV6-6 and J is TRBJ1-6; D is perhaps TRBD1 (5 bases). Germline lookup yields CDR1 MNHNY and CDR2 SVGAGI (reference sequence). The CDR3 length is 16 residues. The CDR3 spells CSSSYLFQGANSPLHF. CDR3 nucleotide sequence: TGTTCCAGCAGTTACCTATTTCAGGGAGCTAATTCACCCCTCCACTTT.

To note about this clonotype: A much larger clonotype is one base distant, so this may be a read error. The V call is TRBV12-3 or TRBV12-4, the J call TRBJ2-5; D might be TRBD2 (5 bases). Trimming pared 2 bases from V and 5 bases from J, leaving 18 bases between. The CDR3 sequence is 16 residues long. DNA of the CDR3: TGTGCCAGCAGTTTACCCAGACTAAGCCAGGAGGAGACCCAGTACTTC. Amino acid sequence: CASSLPRLSQEETQYF.